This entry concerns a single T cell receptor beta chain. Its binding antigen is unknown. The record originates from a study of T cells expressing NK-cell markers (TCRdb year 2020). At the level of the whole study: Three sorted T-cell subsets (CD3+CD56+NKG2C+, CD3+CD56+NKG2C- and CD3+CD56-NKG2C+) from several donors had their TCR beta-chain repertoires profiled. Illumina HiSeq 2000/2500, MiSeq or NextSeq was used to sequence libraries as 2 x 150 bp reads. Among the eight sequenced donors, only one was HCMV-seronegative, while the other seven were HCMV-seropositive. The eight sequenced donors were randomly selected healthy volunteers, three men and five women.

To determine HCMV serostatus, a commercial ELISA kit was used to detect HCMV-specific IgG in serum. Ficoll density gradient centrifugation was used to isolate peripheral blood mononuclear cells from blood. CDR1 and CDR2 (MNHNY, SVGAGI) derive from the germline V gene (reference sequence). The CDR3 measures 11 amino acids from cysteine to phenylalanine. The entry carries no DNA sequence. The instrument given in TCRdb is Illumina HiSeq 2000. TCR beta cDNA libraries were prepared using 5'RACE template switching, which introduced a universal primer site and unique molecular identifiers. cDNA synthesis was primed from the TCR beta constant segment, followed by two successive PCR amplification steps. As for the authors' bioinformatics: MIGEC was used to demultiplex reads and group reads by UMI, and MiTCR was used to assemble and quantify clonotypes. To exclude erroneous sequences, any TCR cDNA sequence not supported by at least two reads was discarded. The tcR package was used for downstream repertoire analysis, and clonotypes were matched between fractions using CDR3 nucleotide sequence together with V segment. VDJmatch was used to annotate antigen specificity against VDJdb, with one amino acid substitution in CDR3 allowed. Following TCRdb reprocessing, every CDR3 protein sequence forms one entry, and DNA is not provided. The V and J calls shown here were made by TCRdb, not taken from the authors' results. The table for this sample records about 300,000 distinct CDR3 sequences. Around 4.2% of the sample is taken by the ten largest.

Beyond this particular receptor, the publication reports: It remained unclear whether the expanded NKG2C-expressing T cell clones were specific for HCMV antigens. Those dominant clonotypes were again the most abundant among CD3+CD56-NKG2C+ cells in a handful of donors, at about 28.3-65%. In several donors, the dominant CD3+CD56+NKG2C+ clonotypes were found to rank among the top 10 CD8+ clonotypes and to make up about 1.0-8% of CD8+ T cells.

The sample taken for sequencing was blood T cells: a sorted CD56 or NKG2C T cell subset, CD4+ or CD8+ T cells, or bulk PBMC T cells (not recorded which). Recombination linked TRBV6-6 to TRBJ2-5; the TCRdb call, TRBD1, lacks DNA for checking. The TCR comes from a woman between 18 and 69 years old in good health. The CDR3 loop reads CASSYSDTGYF.